One sample yielded the 30 T cell receptor beta chains listed below, sequenced in a study of OX40 agonist ivuxolimab in advanced cancers. TCRdb's table, derived via immunoSEQ multiplex PCR, lists solely in-frame clones and lacks some. The table includes around 90,000 clones, 87% detected once. This specimen consisted of CD4+ or CD8+ T cells sorted from blood, obtained in a trial of the OX40 agonist ivuxolimab. These receptors were taken from an adult with an advanced solid tumor such as melanoma, head and neck, liver or kidney cancer.

The chain recombines TRBV11-1 with TRBJ2-5; D uncertain. The CDR3 loop spans 16 amino acids. Per the germline V gene, CDR1 is SGHAT and CDR2 is FQDESV (reference sequence). V lost 1 base and J lost 0, with 12 bases in between. The CDR3 sequence is CASSLGFRPYQETQYF. In nucleotides, the CDR3 is TGTGCCAGCAGCTTAGGTTTCAGGCCGTACCAAGAGACCCAGTACTTC. Supplemented by reference TRBV11-1 and TRBJ2-5, the full variable domain reads EAEVAQSPRYKITEKSQAVAFWCDPISGHATLYWYRQILGQGPELLVQFQDESVVDDSQLPKDRFSAERLKGVDSTLKIQPAELGDSAMYLCASSLGFRPYQETQYFGPGTRLLVL.

The chain is built from TRBV9 and TRBJ1-2; D remains ambiguous. Per the germline V gene, CDR1 is SGDLS and CDR2 is YYNGEE. Trimming removed 0 bases from V and 1 base from J, with 10 bases in between. The CDR3 covers 15 residues. CDR3 region: CASSVGQTLNYGYTF. DNA of the CDR3: TGTGCCAGCAGCGTAGGCCAGACTCTTAACTATGGCTACACCTTC.

The chain couples TRBV11-3 to TRBJ2-5; weak D call: TRBD2 (5 bases). The CDR3 is 13 amino acids. V was trimmed by 6 bases and J by 2 bases, leaving 10 bases between them. Germline V gene lookup returns CDR1 SGHNT and CDR2 YENEEA. The DNA for the CDR3 is TGTGCCAGCAGTCCAGGACTGCAAGAGACCCAGTACTTC. This codes for CASSPGLQETQYF.

This clone was detected only once. The chain is built from TRBV7-2 and TRBJ2-2; 11 positions agree with TRBD2. Germline V gene data show CDR1 as SGHTA and CDR2 as FQGNSA. With 0 bases clipped from V and 9 bases from J, the junction kept 6 bases outside the gene matches. This CDR3 comprises 16 residues. This CDR3 reads CASSLALLAGGRELFF. In DNA, the CDR3 is TGTGCCAGCAGCTTAGCGTTGCTAGCGGGGGGTAGGGAGCTGTTTTTT.

The chain is built from TRBV12-5 and TRBJ2-1; TRBD2 agrees at 11 bases. Trimming cost V 1 base and J 7 bases; bases outside gene matches: 6. This CDR3 has 16 residues. In germline, CDR1 is LGHNT, CDR2 FRNRAP. CDR3 coding DNA: TGTGCTAGTGGTTTGGGTAGCGGGGGGGCCCGGAATGAGCAGTTCTTC. Protein product: CASGLGSGGARNEQFF.

This rearrangement joins TRBV29-1 to TRBJ2-7; D perhaps matches TRBD2 (6 bases). The germline CDR1 and CDR2 sequences are SQVTM and ANQGSEA. V lost 7 bases and J 3 bases, leaving 13 bases between the germline ends. The CDR3 is made up of 12 amino acids. CDR3: CSAWTKNYEQYF. The CDR3 nucleotides are TGCAGCGCGTGGACTAAAAACTACGAGCAGTACTTC.

The chain has TRBV7-8 and TRBJ1-6; D is perhaps TRBD1 (6 bases). The CDR3 has 18 amino acids. Germline lookup yields CDR1 SGHVS and CDR2 FQNEAQ. The germline V and J ends were trimmed by 2 bases and 4 bases, with 18 bases remaining between them. This CDR3 is CASSLPKTGEPYNSPLHF. Written as DNA, the CDR3 is TGTGCCAGCAGCTTACCGAAGACAGGCGAACCTTATAATTCACCCCTCCACTTT. Using reference TRBV7-8 and TRBJ1-6 for the parts outside the CDR3, the full variable domain is GAGVSQSPRYKVAKRGQDVALRCDPISGHVSLFWYQQALGQGPEFLTYFQNEAQLDKSGLPSDRFFAERPEGSVSTLKIQRTQQEDSAVYLCASSLPKTGEPYNSPLHFGNGTRLTVT.

V usage is TRBV7-9 and J usage is TRBJ2-7; D is uncertain. The CDR3 runs 12 residues. Looked up from germline, CDR1 is SEHNR and CDR2 is FQNEAQ (reference sequence). The germline V and J ends were trimmed by 5 bases and 2 bases, with 7 bases remaining between them. The CDR3 is CASSRTTYEQYF. The CDR3 bases are TGTGCCAGCAGCCGCACTACCTACGAGCAGTACTTC.

This rearrangement joins TRBV7-2 to TRBJ1-2; 7 nucleotides match TRBD1. The CDR3 length is 14 residues. Trimming removed 8 bases from V and 4 bases from J; junction bases left unmatched: 10. Germline V gene data show CDR1 as SGHTA and CDR2 as FQGNSA. The CDR3 nucleotides are TGTGCCAGCCCAGGGGGTTCGAGGATCTATGGCTACACCTTC. Translated: CASPGGSRIYGYTF.

This clone was observed a few times. The rearrangement links TRBV7-8 to TRBJ2-7; TRBD2 agrees at 10 bases. Trimming took 5 bases from V and 1 from J; bases not matched to a gene: 5. The germline V gene encodes CDR1 SGHVS and CDR2 FQNEAQ. The CDR3 loop spans 15 amino acids. The CDR3 DNA reads as TGTGCCAGCAGCACCACTAGCGGGGCATCCTACGAGCAGTACTTC. Its protein product is CASSTTSGASYEQYF.

V usage is TRBV28 and J usage is TRBJ1-5, with TRBD1 as a possible D gene (5 bases). CDR3 length: 15 amino acids. From germline, CDR1 is MDHEN and CDR2 SYDVKM. V lost 5 bases to trimming and J lost 0 bases, with 11 bases between them. The CDR3 reads CASSPLGGSNQPQHF. For the CDR3, the DNA is TGTGCCAGCAGTCCCCTGGGGGGTAGCAATCAGCCCCAGCATTTT.

The V and J genes are TRBV27 and TRBJ1-6; D perhaps matches TRBD1 (6 bases). Germline V gives CDR1 MNHEY, CDR2 SMNVEV (reference sequence). The V gene lost 1 base and the J gene lost 7 bases, with 11 bases spanning the gap. The CDR3 totals 15 residues. This CDR3 reads CASSLLGGGNSPLHF. In DNA form, the CDR3 reads TGTGCCAGCAGTTTATTAGGAGGGGGGAATTCACCCCTCCACTTT.

The chain links TRBV6-1 to TRBJ1-5, with D perhaps TRBD1 (6 bases). Trimming removed 6 bases at V and 2 bases at J, with 14 bases between. This CDR3 region has 15 residues. Germline CDR1 is MNHNS and CDR2 is SASEGT. The CDR3: CASSPGQIGNQPQHF. The CDR3 nucleotides read TGTGCCAGCAGCCCGGGACAAATTGGCAATCAGCCCCAGCATTTT.

V gene TRBV12-5 combines with J gene TRBJ1-3, with a possible D match to TRBD1 (6 bases). This CDR3 is built from 21 residues. Germline CDR1 reads LGHNT; CDR2 reads FRNRAP. The V end was cut by 1 base, the J end by 3 bases, with 28 bases between. CDR3 in amino acids: CASGLARDGTLDRLIGNTIYF. In DNA form, the CDR3 reads TGTGCTAGTGGTTTGGCGAGAGACGGGACACTGGACCGCCTCATTGGAAACACCATATATTTT.

The V and J genes are TRBV7-8 and TRBJ1-2; no firm D call. V lost 5 bases and J 5 bases, leaving 21 bases between the germline ends. There are 16 residues in the CDR3. The germline gives CDR1 SGHVS, CDR2 FQNEAQ. The CDR3 reads CASSPPAGRGIYGYTF. DNA for the CDR3: TGTGCCAGCAGCCCCCCCGCCGGCAGAGGGATTTATGGCTACACCTTC.

This sequence joins TRBV7-2 and TRBJ2-5; the match to TRBD1 covers 9 bases. The J call may be mistaken, given a closer DNA end match to TRBJ2-7. CDR1 SGHTA and CDR2 FQGNSA come from the germline V gene. The CDR3 sequence is 16 residues long. CDR3 region: CASSLALGQGSYEQYF. In nucleotides, the CDR3 is TGTGCCAGCAGCTTAGCTTTGGGACAGGGCTCCTACGAGCAGTACTTC.

The chain joins TRBV10-3 to TRBJ2-5; 13 positions match TRBD2. The ends lost 5 bases at V and 1 base at J; junction bases unmatched: 4. The germline gives CDR1 ENHRY, CDR2 SYGVKD. The CDR3 totals 16 residues. In nucleotides, the CDR3 is TGTGCCATCAGTCGCGGGACTAGCGGGGTCCAAGAGACCCAGTACTTC. Its translation is CAISRGTSGVQETQYF.

The chain has TRBV7-8 and TRBJ1-1; no definite D call. V was pared by 1 base and J by 6 bases, with 12 bases between. Germline V gives CDR1 SGHVS, CDR2 FQNEAQ. There are 14 residues in the CDR3. The DNA of the CDR3 is TGTGCCAGCAGCTTAGTGACGGGAGGAGCTGAAGCTTTCTTT. Translating it yields CASSLVTGGAEAFF. Full variable domain (outside the CDR3, taken from reference TRBV7-8 and TRBJ1-1): GAGVSQSPRYKVAKRGQDVALRCDPISGHVSLFWYQQALGQGPEFLTYFQNEAQLDKSGLPSDRFFAERPEGSVSTLKIQRTQQEDSAVYLCASSLVTGGAEAFFGQGTRLTVV.

This clone appeared once. The chain joins TRBV27 to TRBJ2-3; TRBD2 is a possible D gene (5 bases). This CDR3 spans 16 amino acids. The V gene's germline CDR1 is MNHEY and CDR2 SMNVEV (reference sequence). V shed 4 bases and J shed 2 bases, with 16 bases lying between them. CDR3 sequence: CASSYSSRFYTDTQYF. The CDR3 DNA follows: TGTGCCAGCAGTTATTCTAGCAGGTTTTACACAGATACGCAGTATTTT.

This chain joins TRBV30 and TRBJ2-1, with D tentatively TRBD2 (5 bases). Germline V lookup: CDR1 GTSNPN, CDR2 SVGIG (reference sequence). V lost 5 bases and J 4 bases, leaving 6 bases between the germline ends. There are 11 residues in the CDR3. The CDR3 DNA sequence: TGTGCCTGGGGACTTTACAATGAGCAGTTCTTC. It encodes CAWGLYNEQFF. The whole variable domain, remainder taken from reference TRBV30 and TRBJ2-1, is SQTIHQWPATLVQPVGSPLSLECTVEGTSNPNLYWYRQAAGRGLQLLFYSVGIGQISSEVPQNLSASRPQDRQFILSSKKLLLSDSGFYLCAWGLYNEQFFGPGTRLTVL.

This sequence joins TRBV7-8 and TRBJ1-2; possibly TRBD1 for D (5 bases). V was pared by 4 bases and J by 0 bases, with 12 bases between. The CDR3 contains 15 residues. Germline CDR1 and CDR2: SGHVS and FQNEAQ. CDR3 DNA sequence: TGTGCCAGCAGCTCTCAGGGATCTCCTAACTATGGCTACACCTTC. Its translation: CASSSQGSPNYGYTF.

The chain employs TRBV2 and TRBJ2-5, with D uncertain. The V gene lost 8 bases and the J gene lost 1 base, with 11 bases spanning the gap. This CDR3 is 13 amino acids long. The germline gives CDR1 SNHLY, CDR2 FYNNEI. The CDR3 region is CASERQAQETQYF. CDR3 in DNA: TGTGCCAGCGAGAGGCAGGCCCAAGAGACCCAGTACTTC.

The chain uses TRBV2 and TRBJ2-7; either TRBD1 or TRBD2 may supply D (5 bases each). Germline lookup yields CDR1 SNHLY and CDR2 FYNNEI. The CDR3 length is 14 residues. The ends were cut back, 4 bases at V and 7 bases at J, with 17 bases in the middle. The CDR3 region has the DNA TGTGCCAGCAGTGGCCGAGGGGTCTCTAATGAGCAGTACTTC. Translation gives CASSGRGVSNEQYF.

A few counts support this clone. The chain has TRBV14 and TRBJ1-3; TRBD1 is a possible D gene (6 bases). Germline CDR1 is SGHDN and CDR2 is FVKESK. The V gene lost 5 bases and the J gene lost 0 bases, with 11 bases spanning the gap. The CDR3 spans 15 residues. DNA for the CDR3: TGTGCCAGCAGCTACAGAGGGGGCTCTGGAAACACCATATATTTT. It is translated as CASSYRGGSGNTIYF.

The gene calls are TRBV5-6 and TRBJ1-4; maybe TRBD1 (6 bases). The CDR3 contains 16 residues. CDR1 is SGHDT, CDR2 YYEEEE, per germline. V lost 4 bases and J 4 bases, leaving 17 bases between the germline ends. The CDR3 loop reads CASSPIGGARNEKLFF. The DNA of the CDR3 is TGTGCCAGCAGCCCTATTGGGGGGGCCCGTAATGAAAAACTGTTTTTT.

This chain joins TRBV6-1 and TRBJ2-6, with 7 bases aligning to TRBD1. The CDR3 runs 15 residues. Germline CDR1 reads MNHNS; CDR2 reads SASEGT. With V trimmed by 11 bases and J by 0 bases, 7 bases remained unmatched. The CDR3 loop is CAGQQGSSGANVLTF. The CDR3 DNA follows: TGTGCCGGGCAACAGGGGAGCTCTGGGGCCAACGTCCTGACTTTC.

This clone was counted only a few times. This chain joins TRBV5-1 and TRBJ1-5; 7 nucleotides agree with TRBD1. The CDR3 has 18 amino acids. J lost 0 bases, V lost 4 bases, and 13 bases had no gene match. Germline V gene lookup returns CDR1 SGHRS and CDR2 YFSETQ. The CDR3 DNA reads as TGCGCCAGCAGCCGGCTCAGAACAGGGGCCTATAGCAATCAGCCCCAGCATTTT. The encoded protein is CASSRLRTGAYSNQPQHF.

The rearrangement joins TRBV19 to TRBJ1-6, with D maybe TRBD1 (5 bases). V was shortened by 5 bases and J by 8 bases, with 13 bases between the two germline ends. CDR3 length: 14 residues. Germline V gene sequence: CDR1 LNHDA, CDR2 SQIVND (reference sequence). CDR3 amino acids: CASSPPGNDSPLHF. The CDR3, as DNA: TGTGCCAGTAGTCCCCCAGGGAACGATTCACCCCTCCACTTT.

The chain joins TRBV7-9 to TRBJ1-2, with a tentative D call TRBD1 (5 bases). CDR3 length: 12 residues. Trimming removed 6 bases at V and 5 bases at J, with 10 bases between. Germline-derived CDR1 and CDR2 are SEHNR and FQNEAQ (reference sequence). The CDR3 DNA follows: TGTGCCAGCAGGCAATCAGGGTATGGCTACACCTTC. Protein: CASRQSGYGYTF. Together with reference TRBV7-9 and TRBJ1-2, the CDR3 gives the full variable domain: DTGVSQNPRHKITKRGQNVTFRCDPISEHNRLYWYRQTLGQGPEFLTYFQNEAQLEKSRLLSDRFSAERPKGSFSTLEIQRTEQGDSAMYLCASRQSGYGYTFGSGTRLTVV.

The chain couples TRBV6-1 to TRBJ2-7; 7 bases agree with TRBD1. J lost 8 bases, V lost 1 base, and 8 bases had no gene match. CDR3 length equals 14 residues. The germline CDR1 and CDR2 sequences are MNHNS and SASEGT. In nucleotides, the CDR3 is TGTGCCAGCAGTGAAGGGACAGGCCCCGTACAGCAGTACTTC. Amino acids: CASSEGTGPVQQYF.